One sample yielded the 9 T cell receptor beta chains listed below, sequenced in a study of blood T cells in healthy people across ages. Primers used in a second PCR of roughly 6 to 12 cycles were a sample-barcoded 5' primer and a J-beta primer mix. Each CDR3 protein is one row after TCRdb ran MiXCR on the 5' RACE reads. The table lists more than 1 million distinct CDR3 sequences, under 55% of them singletons, with approximately 17% in the top ten. Input material: blood. The source is a woman aged 55 to 70 in good health.

This clonotype has just a few counts. The CDR3 DNA reads TGTGCCAGCAGCGAACAGGGGCAGGGTGAAAAACTGTTTTTT. Translation gives CASSEQGQGEKLFF. V gene TRBV12-3 or TRBV12-4 combines with J gene TRBJ1-4; 7 nucleotides align to TRBD1. V trimming: 6 bases; J trimming: 7 bases; junction bases outside the gene matches: 8. This CDR3 comprises 14 residues.

This clonotype was seen only a few times. V usage is TRBV20-1 and J usage is TRBJ2-7; a possible D gene is TRBD2 (6 bases). Germline values: CDR1 DFQATT, CDR2 SNEGSKA (reference sequence). Trimming cost V 3 bases and J 0 bases, with 21 bases left between them. The CDR3 sequence is 17 residues long. The DNA for the CDR3 is TGCAGTGCTAGTCCTTTGAGCCAGCGGGCCCGCTCCTACGAGCAGTACTTC. As protein: CSASPLSQRARSYEQYF.

This clonotype appeared once. The J gene is TRBJ1-5, the V gene TRBV3-1; no clear D. The CDR3 totals 15 residues. CDR1 LGHDT and CDR2 YNNKEL come from the germline V gene (reference sequence). V was pared by 3 bases and J by 7 bases, with 16 bases between. The DNA of the CDR3 is TGTGCCAGCAGCCATAACAGTCCCAAGAGCCAGCCCCAGCATTTT. Translation gives CASSHNSPKSQPQHF.

The rearrangement joins TRBV7-2 to TRBJ2-2; D may be TRBD2 (6 bases). Trimming stripped 2 bases from V and 4 bases from J, with 11 bases between. In germline, CDR1 is SGHTA, CDR2 FQGNSA. This CDR3 region has 15 residues. CDR3 coding DNA: TGTGCCAGCAGCTTACTACTAGCTACCACCGGGGAGCTGTTTTTT. Amino acid sequence: CASSLLLATTGELFF.

The chain links TRBV12-3 or TRBV12-4 to TRBJ2-7, with D unclear. CDR3 length equals 17 residues. The V end lost 5 bases, the J end lost 0 bases, and 20 bases lay between the germline ends. The CDR3 is CASSPRNRPLSSYEQYF. Here the CDR3 DNA reads TGTGCCAGCAGTCCCCGCAACAGACCGTTAAGCTCCTACGAGCAGTACTTC.

In this sample, this clonotype turned up a few times. V is TRBV12-3 or TRBV12-4 and J is TRBJ1-2; D call uncertain. V lost 5 bases and J lost 4, with 8 bases in between. The CDR3 loop spans 12 amino acids. CDR3 in DNA: TGTGCCAGCAGTCCCGCGAGCTATGGCTACACCTTC. Translation: CASSPASYGYTF.

This clonotype came up a few times. The rearrangement uses TRBV4-1 and TRBJ2-5, with D possibly being TRBD2 (6 bases). The CDR3 extends over 16 amino acids. V shed 3 bases and J shed 1 base, with 15 bases lying between them. The germline gives CDR1 MGHRA, CDR2 YSYEKL. The DNA of the CDR3 is TGCGCCAGCAGCCAGGTCTCCGGGACTTTCCAAGAGACCCAGTACTTC. Translated: CASSQVSGTFQETQYF.

V gene TRBV9 combines with J gene TRBJ2-4; TRBD2 matches at 12 bases. Germline values: CDR1 SGDLS, CDR2 YYNGEE. Trimming removed 2 bases from V and 13 bases from J; junction bases left unmatched: 10. The CDR3 is made up of 15 amino acids. The CDR3 DNA follows: TGTGCCAGCAGCGTCGGACTAGCGGGGCCCAGGGAGCAGTACTTC. Amino acid sequence: CASSVGLAGPREQYF.

The chain couples TRBV20-1 to TRBJ2-1; maybe TRBD1 (5 bases). CDR1 DFQATT and CDR2 SNEGSKA come from the germline V gene (reference sequence). Deletions cut 5 bases from V and 10 bases from J, with 18 bases between. CDR3 length: 13 residues. The CDR3 is CSADDASPGEQFF. The CDR3 DNA reads TGCAGTGCTGACGACGCCTCGCCAGGGGAGCAGTTCTTC.